Shown below are 17 T cell receptor beta chains from a single sample sequenced in a study of CD8+ T cells in alopecia areata (dated by TCRdb to 2017 to 2018). The sample's time point label, decoded: less than five weeks on oral tofacitinib. The treatment or condition label, read with the paper, signifies: oral pan-JAK inhibitor, 5-10 mg twice daily. The library was generated by the immunoSEQ multiplex PCR assay. RNA was extracted from all samples and reverse transcribed into cDNA, which served as template for TCR sequencing. TCRdb limited this immuneACCESS table to in-frame rearrangements with V and J called. A share of clones is missing; checked studies link under half to unresolved V genes, and the rest is unexplained. The sample table holds roughly 190,000 clones, of which more than 55% were seen once. 3% to 3.5% of the sample goes to the ten largest clones. The specimen was CD4+ T cells sorted from blood, collected at week 4, from a patient treated with tofacitinib. All receptors derive from a human donor with alopecia areata.

The V gene is TRBV29-1, the J gene TRBJ2-2; possibly TRBD2 for D (5 bases). The CDR3 totals 13 residues. V lost 7 bases to trimming and J lost 7 bases, with 16 bases between them. The V gene's germline CDR1 is SQVTM and CDR2 ANQGSEA. The CDR3 region has the DNA TGCAGCGCGAGCACCACCCGGGACGGGGAGCTGTTTTTT. This codes for CSASTTRDGELFF.

This sequence joins TRBV29-1 and TRBJ1-1; tentative D call: TRBD1 (5 bases). This CDR3 has 14 amino acids. Germline V gene lookup returns CDR1 SQVTM and CDR2 ANQGSEA. Trimming took 7 bases from V and 0 from J, leaving 15 bases between them. Here the CDR3 DNA reads TGCAGCGCCCTGGGACCCCTCATGAACACTGAAGCTTTCTTT. Residues: CSALGPLMNTEAFF.

The rearrangement links TRBV29-1 to TRBJ2-2; D may be TRBD1 (6 bases). The V gene lost 4 bases and the J gene lost 1 base, with 13 bases spanning the gap. Germline CDR1 is SQVTM and CDR2 is ANQGSEA. The length of the CDR3 is 15 residues. The DNA for the CDR3 is TGCAGCGTTGCGCGCCGGGACAAGAACACCGGGGAGCTGTTTTTT. Its protein product is CSVARRDKNTGELFF.

The chain is built from TRBV29-1 and TRBJ1-1; no definite D call. V was cut by 2 bases and J by 1 base, with 8 bases left in between. Germline V gene lookup returns CDR1 SQVTM and CDR2 ANQGSEA. CDR3 length: 13 residues. CDR3 sequence (DNA): TGCAGCGTTGAAATAGGGTGGAACACTGAAGCTTTCTTT. Translated, it gives CSVEIGWNTEAFF.

The chain uses TRBV6-1 and TRBJ1-1; D is unclear. The CDR3 is 15 amino acids. Germline CDR1 is MNHNS and CDR2 is SASEGT. V lost 2 bases, J lost 1 base, and 11 bases lay in between. The CDR3 loop is CASSEIVTTNTEAFF. Written as DNA, the CDR3 is TGTGCCAGCAGTGAAATCGTGACAACGAACACTGAAGCTTTCTTT.

This clone was recorded a few times. V gene TRBV19 combines with J gene TRBJ2-1, with 7 bases that match TRBD1. The V gene end was trimmed by 0 bases and the J gene end by 3 bases; junction bases not matched to a gene: 5. The CDR3 extends over 16 amino acids. Germline CDR1 and CDR2: LNHDA and SQIVND (reference sequence). The CDR3 DNA sequence: TGTGCCAGTAGTATAGATGGGGGACAGCTCTACAATGAGCAGTTCTTC. Translation: CASSIDGGQLYNEQFF.

The V and J genes are TRBV28 and TRBJ2-2; D ambiguous. Germline V gene sequence: CDR1 MDHEN, CDR2 SYDVKM. The CDR3 consists of 13 residues. Trimming cost V 2 bases and J 6 bases, with 7 bases left between them. The DNA for the CDR3 is TGTGCCAGCAGTTTAACTATCCCCGGGGAGCTGTTTTTT. It specifies CASSLTIPGELFF.

The chain joins TRBV4-1 to TRBJ1-1; D uncertain. Per germline, CDR1 MGHRA and CDR2 YSYEKL. V lost 1 base and J 2 bases, leaving 14 bases between the germline ends. The CDR3 sequence is 16 residues long. The CDR3 region is CASSQGAQRSNTEAFF. The CDR3 DNA is TGCGCCAGCAGCCAAGGGGCCCAACGGTCCAACACTGAAGCTTTCTTT.

The genes are TRBV5-1 and TRBJ2-1; weak D call: TRBD1 (6 bases). Trimming shortened V by 4 bases and J by 7 bases, and 9 bases separated the two germline ends. This CDR3 has 12 residues. Per germline, CDR1 SGHRS and CDR2 YFSETQ. Here the CDR3 reads CASSIQGNEQFF. CDR3 nucleotides: TGCGCCAGCAGCATACAGGGTAATGAGCAGTTCTTC.

This rearrangement joins TRBV7-2 to TRBJ1-1; D gene unclear. Looked up from germline, CDR1 is SGHTA and CDR2 is FQGNSA. Trimming left V 4 bases short and J 9 bases short, with 15 bases between. This CDR3 spans 13 amino acids. CDR3 coding DNA: TGTGCCAGCAGCTACCGACACGTTACTAAAGCTTTCTTT. It encodes CASSYRHVTKAFF.

The gene calls are TRBV30 and TRBJ2-5, with 7 bases that match TRBD1. Germline-derived CDR1 and CDR2 are GTSNPN and SVGIG (reference sequence). The CDR3 has 15 residues. The V and J ends lost 3 bases and 6 bases, in that order; junction bases with no gene match: 13. CDR3 sequence reads: CAWSPPLDRVQTQYF. The CDR3 region has the DNA TGTGCCTGGAGCCCCCCCCTTGACAGGGTACAGACCCAGTACTTC.

The V call is TRBV7-2, the J call TRBJ2-3, with 15 bases identical to TRBD2. Germline loops: CDR1 SGHTA, CDR2 FQGNSA. The CDR3 length is 16 residues. With V trimmed by 5 bases and J by 4 bases, 4 bases remained unmatched. The CDR3 sequence: CASSPGLAGGPDTQYF. The CDR3 DNA reads TGTGCCAGCAGCCCCGGACTAGCGGGGGGGCCAGATACGCAGTATTTT. The full variable domain, in which reference TRBV7-2 and TRBJ2-3 provide the parts outside the CDR3, is GAGVSQSPSNKVTEKGKDVELRCDPISGHTALYWYRQSLGQGLEFLIYFQGNSAPDKSGLPSDRFSAERTGGSVSTLTIQRTQQEDSAVYLCASSPGLAGGPDTQYFGPGTRLTVL.

V gene TRBV5-1 combines with J gene TRBJ1-2; 8 bases are shared with TRBD1. Germline V gene lookup returns CDR1 SGHRS and CDR2 YFSETQ. The CDR3 sequence is 15 residues long. Trimming removed 4 bases from V and 6 bases from J; junction bases left unmatched: 11. The DNA for the CDR3 is TGCGCCAGCAGCGCAAGGTTTGGACAGGGAAATGGCTACACCTTC. Residues: CASSARFGQGNGYTF.

This chain links TRBV7-9 with TRBJ2-3, with D possibly matching TRBD2 (6 bases). With 7 bases removed from V and 1 base from J, the gap between germline ends came to 18 bases. The germline gives CDR1 SEHNR, CDR2 FQNEAQ (reference sequence). CDR3 length equals 16 residues. CDR3 loop: CASTELGGSGTDTQYF. The CDR3 coding sequence is TGTGCCAGCACCGAGCTGGGAGGCTCGGGCACAGATACGCAGTATTTT.

CDR3 sequence (DNA): TGTGCCATCGGGGGGACAGCCAATTCACCCCTCCACTTT. Protein: CAIGGTANSPLHF. The chain carries TRBV6-6 and TRBJ1-6; 7 bases are shared with TRBD1. The J segment lost 7 bases and the V segment lost 10 bases, leaving 7 bases of the junction unmatched. CDR1 is MNHNY and CDR2 is SVGAGI in the germline V gene (reference sequence). The CDR3 totals 13 residues.

The V and J genes are TRBV28 and TRBJ2-7; D assignment may be TRBD1 or TRBD2 (5 bases each). V lost 8 bases and J lost 0, with 17 bases in between. CDR3 length equals 15 residues. Germline V gene sequence: CDR1 MDHEN, CDR2 SYDVKM. The chain's CDR3 is CASYESGGSSYEQYF. The CDR3 nucleotides read TGTGCCAGCTACGAGAGTGGGGGAAGCTCCTACGAGCAGTACTTC.

The DNA for the CDR3 is TGTGCCGGAAACCAGGGGAGGCAGGAGACCCAGTACTTC. Amino acid sequence: CAGNQGRQETQYF. The V and J genes are TRBV2 and TRBJ2-5, with D tentatively TRBD1 or TRBD2 (6 bases each). Trimming removed 11 bases from V and 5 bases from J, with 18 bases in between. Germline V CDR1 and CDR2: SNHLY, FYNNEI. This CDR3 has 13 amino acids.